This TCR beta chain was captured by sequencing in a study of blood T cell repertoires in COVID-19. The wider study: COVID-19 samples, acute and convalescent, were from the United States, Italy and Spain.

The Seattle patients joined while their infection was active and were tracked longitudinally afterward. Germline V gene data show CDR1 as SGHRS and CDR2 as YFSETQ. The CDR3 covers 14 residues. With 3 bases clipped from V and 8 bases from J, the junction kept 5 bases outside the gene matches. Original methodology: Amplification of reference gene primers provided the estimated nucleated cell counts. The table came from immunoSEQ multiplex PCR; TCRdb's copy has only in-frame clones and leaves some out. The D gene and trimming were derived from the DNA, and the V and J assignments and clone size from that table. The sample has 150,000 to 200,000 clones, about 85% seen once.

This chain uses TRBV5-1 with TRBJ2-6; 7 bases match TRBD1. Sequenced: peripheral blood. The sequence derives from a woman between 40 and 50 years old with COVID-19, enrolled during active disease. The CDR3 DNA reads TGCGCCAGCAGCTCGACGGACAGGACCAACGTCCTGACTTTC. It yields the protein CASSSTDRTNVLTF.